This T cell receptor (beta chain) was observed in a study of T cell changes during pregnancy in multiple sclerosis. Repertoires were generated with immunoSEQ multiplex PCR, while TCRdb's copy carries only in-frame clones and drops some. The data contain fewer than 150,000 clones, about 95% of them singletons. The CDR3 loop spans 15 amino acids. The ends lost 1 base at V and 5 bases at J; junction bases unmatched: 7. CDR1 is MGHDK and CDR2 is SYGVNS in the germline V gene. This clone was recorded only once. The sequences come from peripheral blood, collected after pregnancy. The chain uses TRBV25-1 and TRBJ2-5; 7 bases agree with TRBD2. The TCR originated in a female donor with multiple sclerosis, enrolled in a pregnancy study. The CDR3 loop is CASSELGREWETQYF. CDR3 coding DNA: TGTGCCAGCAGTGAATTGGGGCGGGAGTGGGAGACCCAGTACTTC.